This T cell receptor beta chain came from a study of cytomegalovirus exposure and HLA in healthy donors (TCRdb year 2017). In terms of the full investigation: According to an earlier analysis of a few hundred of the donors, roughly 180 million T cells yielded over 90 million unique TCR beta sequences and more than 250 Gb of sequence data. To decide whether each TCR beta V gene segment behaved as functional or pseudogenic, an earlier analysis of approximately 620 of the donors relied on high-throughput TCR beta sequencing. About 280 gigabases of sequencing data and approximately 85 million unique TCR sequences were included in an early release covering around 650 HLA-typed donors. All discovery cohort repertoires had been generated on a single sequencing platform. Typing coverage varied by locus: roughly 620-640 donors for A, B, C, DRB1 and DQB1; roughly 560 for DQA1; nearly 610 for DPA1; roughly 450 for DPB1. Among the approximately 400 genotyped donors, under 90% belonged to the genetic ancestry cluster associated with self-reported Caucasian donors. A later analysis re-examined previously published TCR beta repertoires from 600 to 700 donors and added high-resolution HLA genotyping to investigate patterns of TCR occurrence. A later genetic analysis took genome-wide SNP genotypes for about 60% of the roughly 670 donors and used that subset as a discovery cohort. HLA typing covered class I and class II loci at four-digit resolution. Along with the roughly 670-subject first cohort, a separate validation cohort of about 110 different subjects was used. The study aimed to test whether signatures of past pathogen exposure could be identified by cataloging public T cell receptors. Donor age, sex, ethnicity and CMV serostatus were collected together with the repertoire data. The study profiled the T cell repertoires of under 850 subjects by immunosequencing and related them to cytomegalovirus serostatus. Across about 370 genotyped donors of the cohort, an average of roughly 250,000 unique TCR beta nucleotide sequences per donor were sequenced, and roughly 17% of those sequences were non-productive. Rather than using new phenotypic data, the later analysis identified candidate immune exposures from TCR beta sequences and from how often those sequences occurred across donors. To predict cytomegalovirus infection status, the study combined high-throughput TCR immunosequencing, statistical association of individual TCRs with disease status, and machine learning. Several DR-DQ haplotypes were handled as single units for association and clustering because linkage in the cohort was strong.

The research as a whole found: When HLA alleles, especially DR and DQ, strongly co-occurred, attributing TCR associations to individual alleles was difficult. In this cohort, only TCR beta chains were sequenced, and detectable features were limited by the absence of alpha or paired-chain data. In a later analysis, HLA-associated TCR beta chains showed more clonal expansion and lower generation probabilities than non-associated chains that were equally common. According to the authors, the approach could potentially be generalized to other disease states and immunological phenotypes. Across donors, most TCR sequences were observed very rarely, whereas some public TCRs were present in many individuals. HLA typing was unavailable for some donors at each locus, so association tests used only the typed subset. In a later genetic analysis, a missense DCLRE1C variant was associated with V-gene and J-gene trimming of TCR beta chains, and the association was replicated in an independent cohort. Immune exposure information for the cohort was limited to CMV serostatus. According to a later analysis, most CMV-associated TCR beta chains appeared to be HLA-restricted, and the HLA associations seemed to be driven largely by CMV exposure. Compared with the approximately 670-donor mean, donors in an Asian-associated ancestry cluster had fewer N-insertions in productive TCRs, according to a later genetic analysis. The sequencing pipeline was judged likely to have produced a cluster of highly shared sequence variants as a technical artifact. The study gave a list of 150 to 200 TCR beta chains associated with cytomegalovirus. A further reported finding was that TCR beta sequences accurately predicted the HLA-A and HLA-B alleles for most subjects in the first cohort. A later analysis reported that several top co-occurrence clusters appeared linked to parvovirus B19, influenza, CMV and Epstein-Barr virus. An earlier analysis of 450 to 750 of the donors showed that most TCR beta V segments appeared in productive rearrangements either about 87% or about 30% of the time, which broadly matched IMGT annotations. The classifier was reported to diagnose cytomegalovirus status with high specificity and sensitivity in both the original and validation cohorts. Because the 87-base-pair reads could not distinguish some IMGT-functional V segments, including TRBV6-2 and TRBV6-3, those segments were excluded. A few of the identified cytomegalovirus-associated TCR beta chains were confirmed in vitro to be specific for cytomegalovirus antigens. A later analysis found that TCR association rates varied across HLA loci, with DRB1 alleles showing the most associated TCRs and HLA-C alleles the fewest. Roughly uniform sequencing depth across donors was assumed in presence/absence analyses, although this assumption may not hold. The earlier analysis of approximately 540 of the donors excluded approximately 15 rarely observed V segments, including chromosome 9 orphons, because counts were too low. Linkage disequilibrium might explain the correlated functional status among segregating V segments, but an unknown experimental factor could not be ruled out. A later analysis associated 16,951 TCR beta sequences with specific HLA alleles at a false discovery rate of 0.05.

Including cysteine and phenylalanine, the CDR3 has 16 amino acids. The only DNA kept is the CDR3, 48 bases in frame from the first base. Here V drops 4 bases and J drops 2 bases, and the junction holds 11 bases not matched to any gene. CDR1 SGHNT and CDR2 YYREEE were looked up in the germline V gene (reference sequence). To prepare the library, the immunoSEQ multiplex PCR assay was applied. A mixture of 60 forward primers for TCR Vbeta segments and 13 reverse primers for TCR Jbeta segments was used in the multiplex PCR. Amplification of the CDR3 region of rearranged TCR beta genes was performed with a multiplex PCR assay on genomic DNA. Amplified TCR beta libraries were sequenced as 87-base-pair reads on the Illumina HiSeq System. The authors' analysis ran thus. A later analysis counted tens of millions of unique TCR beta chains across the 600 to 850 repertoires, and 10 million to 12 million of these chains were shared by at least two donors. To remove PCR and sequencing errors, raw reads were error-corrected and collapsed into unique sequences using a nearest-neighbor algorithm that merged closely related sequences. CDR3 sequences were aligned to IMGT reference sequences to assign V, D and J gene segments. Each retained sequence needed at least a six-nucleotide match to both a V gene segment and a J gene segment. Rearrangements were called productive when the CDR3 lacked stop codons and stayed in frame with V and J; all others were non-productive. Following IMGT convention, CDR3 was defined as the stretch from the second conserved V-encoded cysteine to the conserved J-encoded phenylalanine. The earlier analysis of about 590 of the donors excluded sequences that lacked an unambiguous match to a single V gene segment. In an earlier analysis of approximately 560 of the donors, a V segment was called functional when productive rearrangements were above 56.7%, and segregating when the standard deviation between donors exceeded 5%. A statistical classification framework was developed to diagnose cytomegalovirus status using the catalog of TCR beta chain sequences. V and J gene assignment, in a later analysis, came from comparing TCR nucleotide sequences with IMGT/GENE-DB human TR gene sequences. In a later analysis, CDR3 sequences and most-parsimonious VDJ recombination scenarios were assigned using the TCRdist pipeline. In a later analysis, each TCR beta chain was defined by its CDR3 amino acid sequence together with its V-gene family, and reads without a unique V-gene family were excluded. To address suspected cross-contamination and a sequencing artifact, a later analysis removed a few hundred highly shared, low-generation-probability nucleotide sequences. For each public chain, a later analysis derived a clonal expansion index from normalized ranks of inferred template counts within each repertoire. Generation probabilities in a later analysis came from a VDJ recombination model fitted to out-of-frame rearrangements, and those results were checked against IGoR. A later analysis scored TCR-TCR, TCR-HLA and TCR-CMV co-occurrence with hypergeometric tests, applying a repertoire-size bias correction to TCR pairs. To estimate false discovery rates, a later analysis permuted the HLA or CMV assignments 20 times. In a later analysis, co-occurring TCRs were grouped using DBSCAN, with TCRdist sequence similarity added in when clustering inside HLA-allele-positive subsets. Repertoires with fewer than 30,000 or more than 120,000 public chains were left out of co-occurrence clustering, as were a few repertoires with anomalous nucleotide sharing. Entries here come from immuneACCESS through TCRdb and include only in-frame sequences with V and J called. Some clones fail to appear in such tables; in the studies checked, an unresolved V gene covers under half of the shortfall, and the cause of the remainder is unknown. The V and J calls and clone size come from that table; D and trimming were worked out from the DNA. In this sample the table shows fewer than 200,000 clones, around 86% of which occur a single time. The top ten constitute 0.96% of the sample.

Concerning this clone itself: It lacks a known antigen. Within one base of it there is no much larger clone, and no base qualities were kept.

The cohort comprised more than 550 healthy bone marrow donors. At the time of sampling, all cohort members were nominally healthy, though unrecorded immune exposures were likely present. The donor tested CMV seropositive, placing the donor among the 250 to 350 seropositive members of the cohort. Every donor gave a peripheral blood sample, and the peripheral blood mononuclear cells from that sample were used for TCR beta sequencing. Genomic DNA was extracted from the blood cell samples with the Qiagen DNeasy Blood Extraction Kit. The sequence derives from a girl aged 2-9 years in good health and CMV-seropositive. This chain joins TRBV5-4 to TRBJ2-7; TRBD2 matches 8 bases in the middle. The specimen was PBMCs. The DNA sequence is as follows: TGTGCCAGCAGCCAGGGCGGGGGGAGGTCCCCCTACGAGCAGTACTTC. This gives the protein CASSQGGGRSPYEQYF. Joined to the reference TRBV5-4 and TRBJ2-7 proteins, this CDR3 gives the full variable domain: ETGVTQSPTHLIKTRGQQVTLRCSSQSGHNTVSWYQQALGQGPQFIFQYYREEENGRGNFPPRFSGLQFPNYSSELNVNALELDDSALYLCASSQGGGRSPYEQYFGPGTRLTVT.